Presented here are 11 T cell receptor beta chains from one specimen sequenced in a study of identical twins. Via MiXCR, TCRdb re-called the 5' RACE reads, giving one row per CDR3 protein. The sample has around 1.7 million distinct CDR3 sequences, roughly 35% seen once; the top ten hold 0.25% to 0.3%. The sample was cord blood. These receptors were collected from a newborn girl in good health.

This clonotype showed up many times. The gene calls are TRBV15 and TRBJ2-1; TRBD2 agrees at 7 bases. Germline CDR1 LNHNV, CDR2 YYDKDF (reference sequence). Trimming cost V 4 bases and J 2 bases; bases outside gene matches: 8. This CDR3 spans 16 amino acids. This CDR3 reads CATSTTRAGTYNEQFF. The CDR3 DNA reads TGTGCCACCAGCACGACAAGAGCGGGGACCTACAATGAGCAGTTCTTC. Variable domain in full (rest from reference TRBV15 and TRBJ2-1): DAMVIQNPRYQVTQFGKPVTLSCSQTLNHNVMYWYQQKSSQAPKLLFHYYDKDFNNEADTPDNFQSRRPNTSFCFLDIRSPGLGDTAMYLCATSTTRAGTYNEQFFGPGTRLTVL.

This chain uses TRBV6-6 with TRBJ2-1; D call uncertain. CDR3 length equals 16 residues. Trimming removed 4 bases at V and 2 bases at J, with 15 bases between. Germline V gene lookup returns CDR1 MNHNY and CDR2 SVGAGI (reference sequence). This CDR3 is CASSWGLGGPYNEQFF. The CDR3 DNA is TGTGCCAGCAGTTGGGGTCTTGGCGGACCCTACAATGAGCAGTTCTTC.

The chain has TRBV28 and TRBJ2-3; 11 bases agree with TRBD2. This CDR3 has 16 residues. V lost 9 bases to trimming and J lost 5 bases; unmatched junction nucleotides: 13. Germline CDR1 and CDR2: MDHEN and SYDVKM. CDR3 sequence reads: CARILAGGLLGDTQYF. CDR3 bases: TGTGCCAGGATTCTAGCGGGAGGACTTCTTGGAGATACGCAGTATTTT.

The chain recombines TRBV12-3 or TRBV12-4 with TRBJ2-1; a weak D match, TRBD2 (7 bases). Trimming pared 7 bases from V and 2 bases from J, leaving 18 bases between. The CDR3 runs to 16 residues. The CDR3 bases are TGTGCCAGCACCCCCGGTGGGGGGGCCCCCTACAATGAGCAGTTCTTC. Translated: CASTPGGGAPYNEQFF.

The genes are TRBV2 and TRBJ2-7; no clear D. The CDR3 runs to 13 residues. V was clipped by 4 bases and J by 4 bases, with 11 bases between them. The germline V gene has CDR1 SNHLY and CDR2 FYNNEI. The CDR3 is CASSVESNYEQYF. The CDR3 DNA is TGTGCCAGCAGTGTTGAGTCCAATTACGAGCAGTACTTC.

This clonotype occurred a few times. This chain joins TRBV20-1 and TRBJ1-1; D unclear. V was clipped by 7 bases and J by 0 bases, with 9 bases between them. Germline loops: CDR1 DFQATT, CDR2 SNEGSKA (reference sequence). The CDR3 loop spans 12 amino acids. CDR3 residues: CSVSPVNTEAFF. Written as DNA, the CDR3 is TGCAGTGTTTCCCCAGTGAACACTGAAGCTTTCTTT.

The V and J genes are TRBV27 and TRBJ2-7; D unclear. Per germline, CDR1 MNHEY and CDR2 SMNVEV (reference sequence). There are 13 residues in the CDR3. V was trimmed by 5 bases and J by 2 bases, leaving 10 bases between them. CDR3 sequence reads: CASSITKTYEQYF. The CDR3 region has the DNA TGTGCCAGCAGTATCACTAAGACCTACGAGCAGTACTTC.

As regards this clonotype: Likely a read error: the CDR3 ends without its conserved phenylalanine or tryptophan. The chain couples TRBV14 to TRBJ2-1, with 9 bases that match TRBD2. This CDR3 is built from 15 residues. Germline CDR1 and CDR2: SGHDN and FVKESK. V dropped 2 bases and J dropped 3; count of bases not matched to a gene: 2. The CDR3 region is CASSQLAGIYNEQFL. DNA of the CDR3: TGTGCCAGCAGCCAACTAGCGGGAATCTACAATGAGCAGTTCTTA.

Comment on this clonotype: One end of the junction does not line up with germline, which may come from a read error. CDR3 sequence: CSVRSFLLAGGADTQYF. CDR3 nucleotide sequence: TGCAGTGTTAGATCCTTCCTACTAGCGGGAGGTGCAGATACGCAGTATTTT. The gene calls are TRBV20-1 and TRBJ2-3, with 12 bases aligning to TRBD2. The germline V gene has CDR1 DFQATT and CDR2 SNEGSKA (reference sequence). This CDR3 comprises 17 residues.

This clonotype was found a few times. V is TRBV10-3 and J is TRBJ2-2; 10 nucleotides match TRBD2. Per germline, CDR1 ENHRY and CDR2 SYGVKD. Trimming took 2 bases from V and 6 from J; bases not matched to a gene: 3. The CDR3 has 15 amino acids. The CDR3 sequence: CAISEAGLASGELFF. The CDR3 nucleotides are TGTGCCATCAGTGAGGCGGGACTAGCGTCCGGGGAGCTGTTTTTT.

The V and J genes are TRBV5-1 and TRBJ1-1; D perhaps matches TRBD1 (5 bases). Germline assignment: CDR1 SGHRS and CDR2 YFSETQ. The CDR3 runs to 15 residues. Trimming removed 5 bases at V and 5 bases at J, with 19 bases between. The DNA of the CDR3 is TGCGCCAGCAGATTCTGGACGGTTGGGGGAACTGAAGCTTTCTTT. This encodes CASRFWTVGGTEAFF.